This TCR beta chain was recovered during a study of Tregs in tolerant kidney transplant recipients. The germline V gene has CDR1 LNHNV and CDR2 YYDKDF (reference sequence). The V and J ends lost 2 bases and 2 bases respectively, with 3 bases between them. This CDR3 is built from 12 residues. Sequencing was performed with immunoSEQ multiplex PCR; in TCRdb, only in-frame clones are kept and a portion is missing. Of about 240,000 clones listed, roughly four fifths are singletons. The V call is TRBV15, the J call TRBJ2-5; no clear D gene. The sequenced sample was CD4+ T cells from blood. The TCR comes from a human donor in good health. CDR3 residues: CATSRPQETQYF. CDR3 nucleotide sequence: TGTGCCACCAGCAGACCACAAGAGACCCAGTACTTC.